This T cell receptor beta chain derives from a study of response to subunit inactivated influenza vaccine. TCRdb called the RT-PCR reads again in MiXCR, with one record for every CDR3 protein. The sample lists a few hundred thousand distinct CDR3 sequences; about 11% were seen once. V trimming: 5 bases; J trimming: 3 bases; junction bases outside the gene matches: 3. The CDR3 has 13 residues. CDR1 is SGHDT and CDR2 is YYEEEE in the germline V gene. The sample was also linked to a second study, of T cells expressing NK-cell markers. From that report: In generating TCR beta cDNA, 5'RACE template switching with UMIs was used.

V usage is TRBV5-6 and J usage is TRBJ2-7; TRBD2 agrees at 9 bases. This specimen consisted of PBMCs from blood, obtained on the day of vaccination. The clonotype originates from a man aged 45 to 65 who received an inactivated influenza vaccine. This CDR3 reads CASRVSGSYEQYF. The CDR3 DNA reads TGTGCCAGCAGGGTTAGCGGGAGCTACGAGCAGTACTTC.